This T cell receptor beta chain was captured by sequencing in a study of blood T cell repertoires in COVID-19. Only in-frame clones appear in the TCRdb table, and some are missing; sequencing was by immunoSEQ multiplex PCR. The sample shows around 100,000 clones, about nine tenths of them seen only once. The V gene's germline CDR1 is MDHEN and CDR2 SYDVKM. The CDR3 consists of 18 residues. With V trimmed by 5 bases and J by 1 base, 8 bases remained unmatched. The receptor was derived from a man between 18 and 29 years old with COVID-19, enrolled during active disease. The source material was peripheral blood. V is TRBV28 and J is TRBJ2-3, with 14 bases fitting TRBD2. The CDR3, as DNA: TGTGCCAGCAGTCCGGAGGGACTAGCGGGAGAAGGCACAGATACGCAGTATTTT. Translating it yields CASSPEGLAGEGTDTQYF.